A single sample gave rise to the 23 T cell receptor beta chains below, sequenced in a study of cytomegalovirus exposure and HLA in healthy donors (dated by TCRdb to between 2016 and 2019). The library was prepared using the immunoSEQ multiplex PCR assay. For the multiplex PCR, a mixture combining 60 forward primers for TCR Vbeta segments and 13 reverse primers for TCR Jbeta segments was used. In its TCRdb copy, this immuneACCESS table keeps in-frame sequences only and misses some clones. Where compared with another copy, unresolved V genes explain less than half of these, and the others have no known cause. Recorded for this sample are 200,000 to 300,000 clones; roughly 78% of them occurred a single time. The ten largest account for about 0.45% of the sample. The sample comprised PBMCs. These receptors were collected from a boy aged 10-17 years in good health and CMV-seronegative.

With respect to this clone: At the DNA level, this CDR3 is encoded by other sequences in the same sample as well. This CDR3 reads CATSRDLAGYNEQFF. Here the CDR3 DNA reads TGTGCCACCAGCAGAGATTTAGCGGGCTACAATGAGCAGTTCTTC. The chain couples TRBV15 to TRBJ2-1; TRBD2 aligns across 7 bases. CDR1 LNHNV and CDR2 YYDKDF come from the germline V gene (reference sequence). V was pared by 0 bases and J by 3 bases, with 2 bases of the junction left unmatched. The CDR3 covers 15 residues.

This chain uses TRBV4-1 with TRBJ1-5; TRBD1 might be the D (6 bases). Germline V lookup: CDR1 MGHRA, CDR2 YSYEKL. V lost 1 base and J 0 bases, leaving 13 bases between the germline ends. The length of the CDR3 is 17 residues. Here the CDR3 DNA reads TGCGCCAGCAGCCAAGGGACAGAGGGCTATAGCAATCAGCCCCAGCATTTT. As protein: CASSQGTEGYSNQPQHF.

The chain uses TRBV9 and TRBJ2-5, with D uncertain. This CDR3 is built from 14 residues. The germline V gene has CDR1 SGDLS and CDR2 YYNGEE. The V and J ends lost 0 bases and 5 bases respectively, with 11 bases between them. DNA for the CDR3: TGTGCCAGCAGCGTAGGGCCGAAATGGGAGACCCAGTACTTC. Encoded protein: CASSVGPKWETQYF.

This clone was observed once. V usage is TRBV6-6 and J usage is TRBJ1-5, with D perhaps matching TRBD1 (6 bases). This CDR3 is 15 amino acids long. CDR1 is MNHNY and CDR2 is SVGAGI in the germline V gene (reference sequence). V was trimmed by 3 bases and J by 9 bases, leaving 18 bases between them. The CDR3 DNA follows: TGTGCCAGCAGTTATTCCCGGGACAAGTATACGCCCCAGCATTTT. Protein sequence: CASSYSRDKYTPQHF.

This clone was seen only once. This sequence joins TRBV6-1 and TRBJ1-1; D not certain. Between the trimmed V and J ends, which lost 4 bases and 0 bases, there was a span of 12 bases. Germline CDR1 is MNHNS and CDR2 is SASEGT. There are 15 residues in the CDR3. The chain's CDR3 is CASSVIGGMNTEAFF. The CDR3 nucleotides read TGTGCCAGCAGTGTAATTGGCGGCATGAACACTGAAGCTTTCTTT.

CDR3 amino acids: CSVVGLAGILREQFF. The CDR3 nucleotides are TGCAGCGTTGTCGGACTAGCGGGAATTCTGAGGGAGCAGTTCTTC. This chain uses TRBV29-1 with TRBJ2-1, with 12 positions matching TRBD2. CDR1 and CDR2 (germline): SQVTM, ANQGSEA. The CDR3 is 15 amino acids. With V trimmed by 4 bases and J by 10 bases, 11 bases remained unmatched.

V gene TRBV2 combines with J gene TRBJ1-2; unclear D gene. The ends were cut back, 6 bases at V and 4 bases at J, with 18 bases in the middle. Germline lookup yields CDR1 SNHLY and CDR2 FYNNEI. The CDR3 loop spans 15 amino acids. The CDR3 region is CASSPTMEVLYGYTF. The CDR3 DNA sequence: TGTGCCAGCAGCCCTACTATGGAGGTACTCTATGGCTACACCTTC.

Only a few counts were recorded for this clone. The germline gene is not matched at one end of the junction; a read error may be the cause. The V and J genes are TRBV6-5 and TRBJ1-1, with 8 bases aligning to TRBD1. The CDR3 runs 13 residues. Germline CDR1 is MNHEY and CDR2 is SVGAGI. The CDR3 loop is CAISYDRGTEAFF. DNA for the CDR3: TGTGCCATCAGTTACGACAGGGGCACTGAAGCTTTCTTT.

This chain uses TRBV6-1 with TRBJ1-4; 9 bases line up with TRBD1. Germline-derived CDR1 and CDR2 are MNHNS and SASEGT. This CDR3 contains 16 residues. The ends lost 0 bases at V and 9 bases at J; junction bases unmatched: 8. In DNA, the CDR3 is TGTGCCAGCAGTGAAGCGGCCACGGACAGGGGAAAAAAACTGTTTTTT. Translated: CASSEAATDRGKKLFF.

DNA of the CDR3: TGTGCCAGCAGTTACTCTGCGTTGAACACTGAAGCTTTCTTT. This translates into CASSYSALNTEAFF. The chain carries TRBV6-6 and TRBJ1-1; no reliable D call. With 0 bases removed from V and 0 bases from J, the gap between germline ends came to 5 bases. The CDR3 spans 14 residues. The V gene's germline CDR1 is MNHNY and CDR2 SVGAGI (reference sequence).

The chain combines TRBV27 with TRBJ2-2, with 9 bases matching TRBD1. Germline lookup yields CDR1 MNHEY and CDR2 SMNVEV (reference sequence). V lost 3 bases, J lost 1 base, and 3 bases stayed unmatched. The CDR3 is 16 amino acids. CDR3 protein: CASSFSGQGNTGELFF. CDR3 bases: TGTGCCAGCAGTTTCTCGGGACAGGGGAACACCGGGGAGCTGTTTTTT.

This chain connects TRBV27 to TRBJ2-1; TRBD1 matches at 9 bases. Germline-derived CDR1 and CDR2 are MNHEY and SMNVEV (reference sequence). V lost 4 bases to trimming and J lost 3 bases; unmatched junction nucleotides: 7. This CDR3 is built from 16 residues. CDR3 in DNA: TGTGCCAGCAGTTCGAGGACAGGGGCCAACTACAATGAGCAGTTCTTC. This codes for CASSSRTGANYNEQFF.

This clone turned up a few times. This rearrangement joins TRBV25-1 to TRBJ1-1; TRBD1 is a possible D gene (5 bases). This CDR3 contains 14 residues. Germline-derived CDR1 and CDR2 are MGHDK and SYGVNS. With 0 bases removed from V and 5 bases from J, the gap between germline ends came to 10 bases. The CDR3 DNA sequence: TGTGCCAGCAGTGAATACGGGGGGGGTACTGAAGCTTTCTTT. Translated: CASSEYGGGTEAFF.

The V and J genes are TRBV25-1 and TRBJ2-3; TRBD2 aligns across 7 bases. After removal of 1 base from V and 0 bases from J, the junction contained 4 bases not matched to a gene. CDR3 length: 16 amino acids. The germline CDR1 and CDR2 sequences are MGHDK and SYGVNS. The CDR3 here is CASSELGRASTDTQYF. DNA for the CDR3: TGTGCCAGCAGTGAATTGGGGAGGGCTAGCACAGATACGCAGTATTTT.

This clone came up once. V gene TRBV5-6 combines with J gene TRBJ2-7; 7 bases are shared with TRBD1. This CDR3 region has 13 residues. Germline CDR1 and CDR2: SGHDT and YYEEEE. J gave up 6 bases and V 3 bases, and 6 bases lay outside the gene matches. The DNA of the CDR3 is TGTGCCAGCAGCTCGACAGGGCCAAGCGAGCAGTACTTC. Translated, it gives CASSSTGPSEQYF.

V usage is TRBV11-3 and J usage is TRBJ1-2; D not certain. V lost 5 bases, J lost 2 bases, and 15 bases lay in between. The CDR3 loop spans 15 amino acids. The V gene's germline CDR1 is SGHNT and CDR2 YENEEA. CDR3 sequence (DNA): TGTGCCAGCAGCCCCCGCGGGGAAGGAAACTATGGCTACACCTTC. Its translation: CASSPRGEGNYGYTF.

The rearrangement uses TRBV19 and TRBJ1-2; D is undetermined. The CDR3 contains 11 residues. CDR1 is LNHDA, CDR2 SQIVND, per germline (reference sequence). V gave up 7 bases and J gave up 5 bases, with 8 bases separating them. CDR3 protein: CASTSAYGYTF. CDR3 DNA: TGTGCCAGTACGAGCGCGTATGGCTACACCTTC.

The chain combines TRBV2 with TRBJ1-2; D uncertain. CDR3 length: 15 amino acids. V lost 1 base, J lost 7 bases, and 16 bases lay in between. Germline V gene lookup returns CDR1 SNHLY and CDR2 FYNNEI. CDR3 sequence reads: CASSEELGNRRGYTF. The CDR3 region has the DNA TGTGCCAGCAGTGAAGAGCTGGGCAATCGGCGTGGCTACACCTTC.

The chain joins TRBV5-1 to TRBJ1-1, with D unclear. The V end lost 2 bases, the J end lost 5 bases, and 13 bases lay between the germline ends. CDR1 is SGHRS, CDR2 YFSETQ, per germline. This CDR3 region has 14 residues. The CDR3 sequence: CASSFNEGGTEAFF. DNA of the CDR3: TGCGCCAGCAGCTTTAATGAGGGAGGTACTGAAGCTTTCTTT.

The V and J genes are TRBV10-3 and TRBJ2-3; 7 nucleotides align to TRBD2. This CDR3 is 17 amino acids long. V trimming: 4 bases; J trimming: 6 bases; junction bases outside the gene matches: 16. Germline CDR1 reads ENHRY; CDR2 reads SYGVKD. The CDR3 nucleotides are TGTGCCATCAGTGGGCGGTCAGCGGGGAAAAATCGGGATACGCAGTATTTT. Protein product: CAISGRSAGKNRDTQYF.

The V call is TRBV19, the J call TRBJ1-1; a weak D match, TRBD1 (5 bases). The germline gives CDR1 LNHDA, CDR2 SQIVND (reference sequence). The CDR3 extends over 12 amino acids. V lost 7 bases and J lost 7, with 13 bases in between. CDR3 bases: TGTGCCAGTACCAAATGGGGGGGTGAAGCTTTCTTT. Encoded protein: CASTKWGGEAFF.

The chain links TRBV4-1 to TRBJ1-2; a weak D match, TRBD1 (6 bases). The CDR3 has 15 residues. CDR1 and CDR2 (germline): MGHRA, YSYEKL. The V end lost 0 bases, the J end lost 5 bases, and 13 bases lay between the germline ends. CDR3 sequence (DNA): TGCGCCAGCAGCCAAGAGTCCTACAGGGATTATGGCTACACCTTC. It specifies CASSQESYRDYGYTF.

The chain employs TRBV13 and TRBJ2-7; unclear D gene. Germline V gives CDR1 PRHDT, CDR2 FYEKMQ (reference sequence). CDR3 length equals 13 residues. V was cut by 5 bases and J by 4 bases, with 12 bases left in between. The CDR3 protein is CASSPVAGYEQYF. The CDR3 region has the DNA TGTGCCAGCAGCCCTGTGGCTGGTTACGAGCAGTACTTC.